This T cell receptor beta chain was captured by sequencing in a study of T cells in Graves' hyperthyroidism and ophthalmopathy. Reasons for excluding patients were uncontrolled infection, other autoimmune disease, pregnancy or lactation. Every diagnosis used clinical symptoms, serum thyroxine and TRAb, thyroid ultrasound and orbital computed tomography. Study-level points and caveats: Most thyroid-expanded clonotypes above 0.001 were also found in blood.

Amplified TCR beta CDR3 regions derived from RNA transcripts. The TCR CDR3 first-round RT-PCR relied on the HTBI primer set. TCRdb used MiXCR to reprocess the multiplex PCR reads, holding one entry per CDR3 protein. The sample has under 350,000 distinct CDR3 sequences, 15% to 20% seen once; the top ten hold around 54%. Germline V gives CDR1 SNHLY, CDR2 FYNNEI. The V and J ends lost 8 bases and 5 bases respectively, with 15 bases between them. This CDR3 region has 14 residues. This clonotype was observed at least ten times. The antigen remains unidentified. The chain links TRBV2 to TRBJ1-4; tentative D call: TRBD1 (6 bases). The sequence was obtained from a woman in her forties or fifties with Graves' hyperthyroidism. The source material was blood. The DNA for the CDR3 is TGTGCCAGCCGAGGGGGGCTGTTAAATGAAAAACTGTTTTTT. This sequence encodes CASRGGLLNEKLFF.